The 25 T cell receptor beta chains below were found in one sample sequenced in a study of CD8 T cells in ankylosing spondylitis. TCRdb redid the calling of the 5' RACE reads with MiXCR, one entry per CDR3 protein. The table includes a few hundred thousand distinct CDR3 sequences, roughly a tenth detected once. The sequenced sample was blood, either unsorted or a sorted T cell fraction (not recorded which). These receptors were taken from a male donor with ankylosing spondylitis or in good health (not recorded which).

This clonotype was seen more than once but under ten times. The chain carries TRBV5-1 and TRBJ2-2; the D gene is possibly TRBD2 (5 bases). The germline V gene has CDR1 SGHRS and CDR2 YFSETQ. This CDR3 comprises 13 residues. The ends were cut back, 7 bases at V and 1 base at J, with 8 bases in the middle. The CDR3 region has the DNA TGCGCCAGCGATGAGGGGAACACCGGGGAGCTGTTTTTT. This gives the protein CASDEGNTGELFF.

This clonotype has a count of ten or more. The chain uses TRBV20-1 and TRBJ2-1; tentatively, D is TRBD1 or TRBD2 (5 bases each). The CDR3 extends over 16 amino acids. V was pared by 0 bases and J by 8 bases, with 20 bases between. Germline V gives CDR1 DFQATT, CDR2 SNEGSKA (reference sequence). The CDR3 reads CSAREHEAGSLDEQFF. DNA for the CDR3: TGCAGTGCTAGAGAGCATGAGGCAGGGAGTTTGGATGAGCAGTTCTTC.

There are many counts of this clonotype. This chain links TRBV7-2 with TRBJ2-7; TRBD1 or TRBD2 may be the D gene (5 bases each). This CDR3 comprises 14 residues. Trimming cost V 5 bases and J 7 bases, with 18 bases left between them. CDR1 is SGHTA, CDR2 FQGNSA, per germline. The CDR3 bases are TGTGCCAGCAGCCTCACATCCGGGACCAAGGAGCAGTACTTC. This gives the protein CASSLTSGTKEQYF.

This clonotype has just one count. A much larger clone differs by one base, so this may be a read error. The rearrangement joins TRBV5-5 to TRBJ2-7, with 7 bases that match TRBD2. After removal of 5 bases from V and 4 bases from J, the junction contained 21 bases not matched to a gene. This CDR3 is 18 amino acids long. Germline CDR1 reads SGHKS; CDR2 reads YYEKEE (reference sequence). CDR3: CASSTGTINARWVYEQYF. For the CDR3, the DNA is TGTGCCAGCAGTACCGGGACTATCAACGCCCGGTGGGTTTACGAGCAGTACTTC. The whole variable domain, filled in from reference TRBV5-5 and TRBJ2-7, reads DAGVTQSPTHLIKTRGQQVTLRCSPISGHKSVSWYQQVLGQGPQFIFQYYEKEERGRGNFPDRFSARQFPNYSSELNVNALLLGDSALYLCASSTGTINARWVYEQYFGPGTRLTVT.

This chain uses TRBV21-1 with TRBJ1-4. TRBV21-1 is deemed a pseudogene. The CDR3 loop spans 14 amino acids. CDR3 in amino acids: CASSIDRLANGLFF. The CDR3 coding sequence is TGTGCCAGCAGCATCGACCGTTTGGCCAACGGGCTGTTTTTT.

This clonotype has a handful of counts. The chain has TRBV14 and TRBJ2-1; no reliable D call. The V gene lost 4 bases and the J gene lost 10 bases, with 20 bases spanning the gap. The CDR3 runs 15 residues. Germline V gene lookup returns CDR1 SGHDN and CDR2 FVKESK. CDR3 residues: CASSRSTSGLGEQFF. CDR3 bases: TGTGCCAGCAGCCGATCTACGTCTGGCCTCGGGGAGCAGTTCTTC.

In its sample, this clonotype was seen many times. The V call is TRBV5-6, the J call TRBJ1-5; 8 bases line up with TRBD1. Per germline, CDR1 SGHDT and CDR2 YYEEEE. This CDR3 comprises 16 residues. J was trimmed by 6 bases and V by 0 bases; bases with no gene match: 8. CDR3 protein: CASSLGRTGYGQPQHF. The CDR3 coding sequence is TGTGCCAGCAGCTTGGGAAGGACAGGGTACGGTCAGCCCCAGCATTTT.

V and J are TRBV11-1 and TRBJ2-3, with TRBD1 matching over 12 bases. From germline, CDR1 is SGHAT and CDR2 FQDESV (reference sequence). The CDR3 runs 17 residues. Trimming took 4 bases from V and 8 from J; bases not matched to a gene: 13. The CDR3 sequence is CASSSKTGTGGRGTQYF. CDR3 sequence (DNA): TGTGCCAGCAGCTCGAAAACCGGGACAGGGGGCAGGGGTACGCAGTATTTT.

The table lists this clonotype with a few counts. Written as DNA, the CDR3 is TGTGCCAGCAGCTTAGCGCGCGGCAACTATGGCTACACCTTC. Translation gives CASSLARGNYGYTF. The gene calls are TRBV7-6 and TRBJ1-2, with no clear D. The CDR3 is 14 residues long. V lost 0 bases to trimming and J lost 2 bases, with 7 bases between them. Germline-derived CDR1 and CDR2 are SGHVS and FNYEAQ.

This clonotype was counted a few times. The rearrangement uses TRBV5-1 and TRBJ1-5, with D perhaps TRBD1 (5 bases). This CDR3 is 13 amino acids long. Germline assignment: CDR1 SGHRS and CDR2 YFSETQ. The germline V and J ends were trimmed by 5 bases and 5 bases, with 11 bases remaining between them. The CDR3 nucleotides read TGCGCCAGCAGTACGGAGGGGCATCAGCCCCAGCATTTT. Amino acids: CASSTEGHQPQHF.

This clonotype has just one count. This rearrangement joins TRBV12-3 or TRBV12-4 to TRBJ1-3; D call uncertain. The CDR3 consists of 15 residues. With 6 bases removed from V and 4 bases from J, the gap between germline ends came to 16 bases. The CDR3, as DNA: TGTGCCAGCAGGACCACGTGGGGAGGCGGAAACACCATATATTTT. Protein product: CASRTTWGGGNTIYF.

The V and J genes are TRBV5-1 and TRBJ2-7; D possibly corresponds to TRBD1 (5 bases). The CDR3 contains 13 residues. CDR1 and CDR2 from the germline V gene are SGHRS and YFSETQ. The ends were cut back, 4 bases at V and 9 bases at J, with 17 bases in the middle. CDR3 sequence: CASSADSYDGQYF. The CDR3, as DNA: TGCGCCAGCAGCGCCGACAGTTACGACGGGCAGTACTTC.

In the case of this clonotype: This may be a read error: a much more frequent sequence differs by one nucleotide. This chain joins TRBV5-1 and TRBJ2-2; 8 bases align to TRBD1. The CDR3 loop spans 14 amino acids. From germline, CDR1 is SGHRS and CDR2 YFSETQ. The CDR3 reads CASTQGASTGELLF. The CDR3 nucleotides are TGCGCCAGCACTCAGGGGGCATCAACCGGGGAGCTGCTTTTT.

This clonotype has a single count. A much larger clonotype is one base distant, so this may be a read error. This rearrangement joins TRBV5-1 to TRBJ2-7, with D possibly called TRBD1 or TRBD2 (5 bases each). This CDR3 is 15 amino acids long. Germline V gene lookup returns CDR1 SGHRS and CDR2 YFSETQ. The CDR3 DNA reads TGCGCCAGCAGCTTGGCCCCCGGGGCCGCCTACGAGCAGGACTTC. Its protein is CASSLAPGAAYEQDF.

In this sample, this clonotype turned up many times. The gene calls are TRBV7-8 and TRBJ2-2; 7 positions match TRBD1. The V segment lost 2 bases and the J segment 2 bases; nucleotides outside the gene matches: 5. The CDR3 has 16 amino acids. CDR1 SGHVS and CDR2 FQNEAQ come from the germline V gene. Here the CDR3 reads CASSLSGTANTGELFF. The CDR3 bases are TGTGCCAGCAGCTTATCCGGGACAGCAAACACCGGGGAGCTGTTTTTT.

The chain links TRBV20-1 to TRBJ1-2, with 10 bases matching TRBD1. The germline CDR1 and CDR2 sequences are DFQATT and SNEGSKA (reference sequence). This CDR3 contains 18 residues. Trimming at V came to 1 base and at J to 3 bases, leaving 14 bases not matched to a gene. The CDR3 region is CSARAQGQGMIMDYGYTF. The CDR3 DNA reads as TGCAGTGCTAGAGCGCAGGGACAGGGGATGATTATGGACTATGGCTACACCTTC.

Regarding this clonotype: The CDR3 does not end in the conserved phenylalanine or tryptophan, so this is likely a read error. V is TRBV7-2 and J is TRBJ2-1; 8 bases line up with TRBD2. The CDR3 covers 15 residues. V shed 10 bases and J 9 bases; nucleotides not matched to a gene: 17. Germline V gene lookup returns CDR1 SGHTA and CDR2 FQGNSA. CDR3 sequence reads: CANTPSAGGIGEQFL. CDR3 DNA: TGTGCCAACACACCCTCGGCGGGGGGTATAGGTGAGCAGTTCTTA.

In its sample, this clonotype was seen many times. This chain joins TRBV10-3 and TRBJ2-1, with TRBD1 matching 8 bases. Germline V gene lookup returns CDR1 ENHRY and CDR2 SYGVKD. The junction had 9 bases not matched to a gene; V was cut back by 6 bases and J by 8 bases. The CDR3 extends over 14 amino acids. The CDR3 sequence: CAIREGTGRYEQFF. In DNA form, the CDR3 reads TGTGCCATCAGAGAAGGGACAGGTAGATATGAGCAGTTCTTC.

This chain links TRBV5-1 with TRBJ2-1; the D is unclear. The V gene's germline CDR1 is SGHRS and CDR2 YFSETQ. The CDR3 spans 15 residues. V was shortened by 4 bases and J by 6 bases, with 17 bases between the two germline ends. Here the CDR3 DNA reads TGCGCCAGCAGCCCGATGGGCGGAGTGCTCAATGAGCAGTTCTTC. Its translation is CASSPMGGVLNEQFF.

This clonotype has a count of ten or more. The chain uses TRBV12-3 or TRBV12-4 and TRBJ1-2, with 12 bases matching TRBD1. The V gene end was trimmed by 5 bases and the J gene end by 14 bases; junction bases not matched to a gene: 6. The CDR3 spans 12 residues. This CDR3 reads CASSPGTGGETF. CDR3 nucleotide sequence: TGTGCCAGCAGTCCCGGGACAGGGGGCGAGACCTTC.

In this sample, this clonotype turned up many times. J is TRBJ1-1 and V is TRBV7-7; D gene uncertain. From germline, CDR1 is SSHAT and CDR2 FNYEAQ (reference sequence). The CDR3 has 14 amino acids. CDR3 amino acids: CASPPGPGFTEAFF. CDR3 coding DNA: TGTGCTAGCCCCCCGGGCCCGGGGTTCACTGAAGCTTTCTTT. The full variable domain, rest sourced from reference TRBV7-7 and TRBJ1-1, is GAGVSQSPRYKVTKRGQDVTLRCDPISSHATLYWYQQALGQGPEFLTYFNYEAQPDKSGLPSDRFSAERPEGSISTLTIQRTEQRDSAMYRCASPPGPGFTEAFFGQGTRLTVV.

There are many counts of this clonotype. The chain joins TRBV6-6 to TRBJ1-4; the D is unclear. CDR1 and CDR2 (germline): MNHNY, SVGAGI (reference sequence). The CDR3 is 10 residues long. Trimming left V 4 bases short and J 7 bases short, with 1 base between. The CDR3 bases are TGTGCCAGCAGTTCTGAAAAACTGTTTTTT. As protein: CASSSEKLFF.

At least ten counts were recorded for this clonotype. This sequence joins TRBV20-1 and TRBJ2-7; D may be TRBD1 (5 bases). The V and J ends lost 0 bases and 1 base respectively, with 13 bases between them. CDR1 is DFQATT and CDR2 is SNEGSKA in the germline V gene (reference sequence). The CDR3 extends over 15 amino acids. The CDR3 nucleotides read TGCAGTGCTAGAGATGGGGCCAGCGAATCCTACGAGCAGTACTTC. Translating it yields CSARDGASESYEQYF.

As to this clonotype: Given a much more abundant clone one base away, this may be a read error. V usage is TRBV29-1 and J usage is TRBJ2-7, with TRBD2 matching over 11 bases. With 3 bases clipped from V and 2 bases from J, the junction kept 9 bases outside the gene matches. The CDR3 covers 16 residues. The germline CDR1 and CDR2 sequences are SQVTM and ANQGSEA. The CDR3 nucleotides read TGCAGCGTTGAGGGAGCCTCTAGCGGGGGGACCTACGAGCAGTACTTC. Residues: CSVEGASSGGTYEQYF.

This clonotype was recorded at least ten times. The chain recombines TRBV7-2 with TRBJ1-4; 10 nucleotides align to TRBD1. Germline V gene lookup returns CDR1 SGHTA and CDR2 FQGNSA. The CDR3 covers 14 residues. The J segment lost 4 bases and the V segment lost 6 bases, leaving 2 bases of the junction unmatched. The CDR3 region is CASRRTGGNEKLFF. CDR3 DNA: TGTGCCAGCAGGAGGACAGGGGGTAATGAAAAACTGTTTTTT.